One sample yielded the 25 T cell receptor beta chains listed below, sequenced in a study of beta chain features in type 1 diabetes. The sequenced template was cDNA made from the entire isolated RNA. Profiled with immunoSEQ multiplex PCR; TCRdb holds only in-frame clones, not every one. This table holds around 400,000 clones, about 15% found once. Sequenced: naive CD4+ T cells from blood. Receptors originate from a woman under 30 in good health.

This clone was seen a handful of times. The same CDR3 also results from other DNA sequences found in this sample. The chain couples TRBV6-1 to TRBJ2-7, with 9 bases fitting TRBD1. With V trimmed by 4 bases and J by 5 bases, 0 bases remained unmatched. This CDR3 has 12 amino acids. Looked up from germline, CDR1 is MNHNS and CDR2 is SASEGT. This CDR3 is CASSGDRDEQYF. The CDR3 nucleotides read TGTGCCAGCAGTGGGGACAGGGACGAGCAGTACTTC.

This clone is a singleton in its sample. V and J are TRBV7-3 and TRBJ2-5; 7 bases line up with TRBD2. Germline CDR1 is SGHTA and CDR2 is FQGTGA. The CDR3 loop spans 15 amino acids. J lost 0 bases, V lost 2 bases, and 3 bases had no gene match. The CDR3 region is CASSLAGVHQETQYF. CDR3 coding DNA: TGTGCCAGCAGCTTAGCGGGAGTGCACCAAGAGACCCAGTACTTC.

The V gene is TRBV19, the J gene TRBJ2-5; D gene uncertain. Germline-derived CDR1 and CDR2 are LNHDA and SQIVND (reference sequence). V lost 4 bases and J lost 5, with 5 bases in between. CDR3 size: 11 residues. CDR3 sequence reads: CASSTAETQYF. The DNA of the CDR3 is TGTGCCAGTAGTACCGCGGAGACCCAGTACTTC.

CDR3 coding DNA: TGTGCCAGCAGCAGGAGCAGTAACACCGGGGAGCTGTTTTTT. This codes for CASSRSSNTGELFF. The rearrangement uses TRBV9 and TRBJ2-2; D gene unclear. V was cut by 4 bases and J by 2 bases, with 9 bases left in between. The CDR3 consists of 14 residues. Germline CDR1 reads SGDLS; CDR2 reads YYNGEE.

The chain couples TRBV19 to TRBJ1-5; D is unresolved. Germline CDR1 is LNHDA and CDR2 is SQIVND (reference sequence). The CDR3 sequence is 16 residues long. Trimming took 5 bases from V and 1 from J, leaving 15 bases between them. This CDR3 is CASSVYSQRSNQPQHF. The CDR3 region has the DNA TGTGCCAGTAGTGTTTACTCCCAGAGGAGCAATCAGCCCCAGCATTTT.

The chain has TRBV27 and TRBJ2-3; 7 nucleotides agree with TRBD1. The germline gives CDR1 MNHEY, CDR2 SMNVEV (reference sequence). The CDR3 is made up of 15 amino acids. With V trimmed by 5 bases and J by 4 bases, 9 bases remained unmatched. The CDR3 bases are TGTGCCAGCAGTCCTAGGGGACAGTTCGCAGATACGCAGTATTTT. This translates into CASSPRGQFADTQYF.

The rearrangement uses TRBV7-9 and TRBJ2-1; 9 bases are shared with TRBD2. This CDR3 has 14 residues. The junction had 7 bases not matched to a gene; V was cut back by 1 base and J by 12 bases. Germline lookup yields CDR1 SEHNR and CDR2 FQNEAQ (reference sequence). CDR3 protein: CASSLELAGLRQFF. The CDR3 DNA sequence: TGTGCCAGCAGCTTAGAACTAGCGGGCCTTAGGCAGTTCTTC.

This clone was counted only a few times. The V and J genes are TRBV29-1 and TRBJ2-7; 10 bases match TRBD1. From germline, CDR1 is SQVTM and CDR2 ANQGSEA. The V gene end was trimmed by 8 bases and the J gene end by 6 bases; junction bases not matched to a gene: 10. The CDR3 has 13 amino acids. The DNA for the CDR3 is TGCAGCACTCGCACCGGGACAGGGGTCGAGCAGTACTTC. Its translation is CSTRTGTGVEQYF.

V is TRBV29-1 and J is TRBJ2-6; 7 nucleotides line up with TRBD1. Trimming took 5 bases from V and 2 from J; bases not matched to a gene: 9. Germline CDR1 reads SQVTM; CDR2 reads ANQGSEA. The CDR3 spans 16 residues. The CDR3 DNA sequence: TGCAGCGTTATTGGGACAGTGGATCCTGGGGCCAACGTCCTGACTTTC. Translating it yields CSVIGTVDPGANVLTF.

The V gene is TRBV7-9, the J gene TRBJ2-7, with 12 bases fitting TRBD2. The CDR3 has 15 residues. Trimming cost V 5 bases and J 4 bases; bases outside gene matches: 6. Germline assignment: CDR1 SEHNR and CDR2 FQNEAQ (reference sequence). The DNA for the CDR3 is TGTGCCAGCAGCCCAACACTAGCGGGAGGATACGAGCAGTACTTC. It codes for CASSPTLAGGYEQYF.

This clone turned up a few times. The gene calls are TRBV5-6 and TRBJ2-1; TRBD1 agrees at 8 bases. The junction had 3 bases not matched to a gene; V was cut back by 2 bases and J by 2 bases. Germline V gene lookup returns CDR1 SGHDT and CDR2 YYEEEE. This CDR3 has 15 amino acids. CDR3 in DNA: TGTGCCAGCAGCTTCAGGACAGGGACCTACAATGAGCAGTTCTTC. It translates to CASSFRTGTYNEQFF.

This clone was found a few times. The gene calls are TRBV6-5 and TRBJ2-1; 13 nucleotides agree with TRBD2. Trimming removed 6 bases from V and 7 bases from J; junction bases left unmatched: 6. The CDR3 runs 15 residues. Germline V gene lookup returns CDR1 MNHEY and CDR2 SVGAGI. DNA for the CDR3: TGTGCCAGCAGAGCCGGGACTAGCGGGAAGAATGAGCAGTTCTTC. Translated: CASRAGTSGKNEQFF.

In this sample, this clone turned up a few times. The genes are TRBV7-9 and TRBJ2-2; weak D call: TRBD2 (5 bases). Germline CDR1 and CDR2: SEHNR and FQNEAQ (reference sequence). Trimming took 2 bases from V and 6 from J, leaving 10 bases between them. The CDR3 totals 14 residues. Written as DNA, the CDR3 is TGTGCCAGCAGCTTATTTGAGGAGGCCGGGGAGCTGTTTTTT. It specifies CASSLFEEAGELFF.

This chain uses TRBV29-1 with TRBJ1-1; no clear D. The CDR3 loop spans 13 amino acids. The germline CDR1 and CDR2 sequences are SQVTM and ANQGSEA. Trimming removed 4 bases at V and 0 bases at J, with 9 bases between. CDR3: CSVVPRLNTEAFF. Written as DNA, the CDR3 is TGCAGCGTTGTGCCCAGGCTGAACACTGAAGCTTTCTTT.

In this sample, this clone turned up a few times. The CDR3 reads CASSPVGDEQYF. CDR3 sequence (DNA): TGTGCCAGCTCACCAGTGGGAGACGAGCAGTACTTC. V gene TRBV18 combines with J gene TRBJ2-7, with a weak D call TRBD2 (5 bases). Per the germline V gene, CDR1 is KGHSH and CDR2 is LQKENI. V was trimmed by 2 bases and J by 5 bases, leaving 7 bases between them. The CDR3 has 12 amino acids.

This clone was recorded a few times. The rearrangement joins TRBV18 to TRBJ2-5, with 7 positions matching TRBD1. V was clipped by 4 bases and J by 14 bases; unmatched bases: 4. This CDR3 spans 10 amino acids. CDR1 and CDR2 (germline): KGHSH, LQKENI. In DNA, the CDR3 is TGTGCCAGCTCACGGGACAGAGCCTACTTC. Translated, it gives CASSRDRAYF.

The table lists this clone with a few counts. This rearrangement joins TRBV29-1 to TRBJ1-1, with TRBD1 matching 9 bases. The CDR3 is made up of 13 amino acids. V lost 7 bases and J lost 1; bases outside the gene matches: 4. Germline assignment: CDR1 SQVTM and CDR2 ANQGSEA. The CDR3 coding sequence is TGCAGCGCGCACAGGGGGCCGAACACTGAAGCTTTCTTT. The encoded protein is CSAHRGPNTEAFF.

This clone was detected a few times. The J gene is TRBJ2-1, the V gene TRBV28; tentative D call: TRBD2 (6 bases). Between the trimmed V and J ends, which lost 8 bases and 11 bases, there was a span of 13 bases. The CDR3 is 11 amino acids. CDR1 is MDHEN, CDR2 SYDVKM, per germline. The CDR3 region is CASLREAKQFF. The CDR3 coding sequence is TGTGCCAGCTTGAGGGAGGCAAAGCAGTTCTTC. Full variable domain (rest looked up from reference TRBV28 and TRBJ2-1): DVKVTQSSRYLVKRTGEKVFLECVQDMDHENMFWYRQDPGLGLRLIYFSYDVKMKEKGDIPEGYSVSREKKERFSLILESASTNQTSMYLCASLREAKQFFGPGTRLTVL.

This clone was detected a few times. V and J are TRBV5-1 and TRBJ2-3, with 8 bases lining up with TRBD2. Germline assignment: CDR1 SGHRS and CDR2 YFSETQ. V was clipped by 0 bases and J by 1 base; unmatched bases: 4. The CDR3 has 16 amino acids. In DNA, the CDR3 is TGCGCCAGCAGCTTGGTGTCAGCGGGAGGCACAGATACGCAGTATTTT. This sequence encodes CASSLVSAGGTDTQYF.

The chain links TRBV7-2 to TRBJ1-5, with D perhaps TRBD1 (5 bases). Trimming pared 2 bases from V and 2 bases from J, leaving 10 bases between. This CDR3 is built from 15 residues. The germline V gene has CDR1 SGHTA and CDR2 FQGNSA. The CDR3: CASSLRGWGNQPQHF. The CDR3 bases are TGTGCCAGCAGCTTAAGGGGATGGGGCAATCAGCCCCAGCATTTT.

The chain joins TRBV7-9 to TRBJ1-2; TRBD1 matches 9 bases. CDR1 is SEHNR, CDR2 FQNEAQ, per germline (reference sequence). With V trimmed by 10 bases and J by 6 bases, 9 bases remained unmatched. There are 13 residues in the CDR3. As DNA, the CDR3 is TGTGCCACACAGGACAGGGGAGGGAATGGCTACACCTTC. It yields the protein CATQDRGGNGYTF.

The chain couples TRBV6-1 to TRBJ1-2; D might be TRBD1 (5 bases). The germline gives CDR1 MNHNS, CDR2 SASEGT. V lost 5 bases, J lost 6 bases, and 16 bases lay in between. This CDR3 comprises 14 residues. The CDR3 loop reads CASSRRVLGDGYTF. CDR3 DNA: TGTGCCAGCAGTCGCAGGGTACTTGGGGATGGCTACACCTTC.

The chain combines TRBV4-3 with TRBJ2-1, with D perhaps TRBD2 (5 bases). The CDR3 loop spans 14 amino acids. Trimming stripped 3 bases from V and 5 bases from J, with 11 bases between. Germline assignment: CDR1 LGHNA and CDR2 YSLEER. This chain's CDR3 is CASSQGRGNNEQFF. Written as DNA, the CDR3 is TGCGCCAGCAGCCAGGGTCGAGGGAACAATGAGCAGTTCTTC.

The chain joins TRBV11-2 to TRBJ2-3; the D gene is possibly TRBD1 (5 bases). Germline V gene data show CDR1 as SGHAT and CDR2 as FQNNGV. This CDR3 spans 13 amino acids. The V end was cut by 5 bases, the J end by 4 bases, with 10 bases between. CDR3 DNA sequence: TGTGCCAGCAGCACAGACAGACCAGATACGCAGTATTTT. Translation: CASSTDRPDTQYF. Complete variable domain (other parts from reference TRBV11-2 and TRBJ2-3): EAGVAQSPRYKIIEKRQSVAFWCNPISGHATLYWYQQILGQGPKLLIQFQNNGVVDDSQLPKDRFSAERLKGVDSTLKIQPAKLEDSAVYLCASSTDRPDTQYFGPGTRLTVL.

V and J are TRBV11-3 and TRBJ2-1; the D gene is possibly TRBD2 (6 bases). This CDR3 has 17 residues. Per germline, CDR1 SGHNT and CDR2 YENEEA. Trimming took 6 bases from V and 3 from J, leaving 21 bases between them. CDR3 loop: CASSPKAGTRHYNEQFF. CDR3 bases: TGTGCCAGCAGTCCTAAGGCCGGGACTCGGCACTACAATGAGCAGTTCTTC.